This T cell receptor (beta chain) is drawn from a study of T-cell memory formation after mild COVID-19. In regard to this clonotype: Its antigen is still unknown.

General observations from the study: Among clones peaking at day 37 in the second wave, SARS-CoV-2 specificity remained unconfirmed.

TCRdb redid the calling of the 5' RACE reads with MiXCR, one entry per CDR3 protein. The sample yields about 470,000 distinct CDR3 sequences, about 23% seen once. This receptor was taken from an adult woman who had mild COVID-19 (a few samples of this study predate the infection). Cell type and time point are not known. The sample taken for sequencing was PBMCs or a T cell subset sorted from them (not recorded which).

The CDR3 DNA sequence: TGTGCCAGCAGCTTAGAAACTAGCGGGAGGGCCAATCAGTACTTC. Translated: CASSLETSGRANQYF. This chain joins TRBV7-2 and TRBJ2-7, with TRBD2 matching 13 bases. The CDR3 is 15 amino acids. The germline gives CDR1 SGHTA, CDR2 FQGNSA. V gave up 1 base and J gave up 10 bases; unmatched junction bases: 7.